This T cell receptor beta chain derives from a study of beta chain features in type 1 diabetes. Notes on the study in general: Sequencing used cDNA, and cells with high TCR expression could therefore be over-represented. The naive, central memory and Treg TCRB repertoires showed an apparent similarity that was greater among patients than among healthy donors. Shortening of TCRB CDR3s, moderate but significant, appeared in all four CD4+ subsets of Type 1 diabetes patients.

Reverse transcription of all isolated RNA meant that expressed TCRB transcripts were sequenced. About 3.6 million reads was the average for naive, central memory and regulatory T cell samples. The table came from immunoSEQ multiplex PCR; TCRdb's copy has only in-frame clones and leaves some out. This table holds about 640,000 clones, under 15% found once. This clone was observed a few times. The antigen is undetermined. CDR3 length: 13 residues. This TCR came from a man aged 25-45 years with type 1 diabetes. J is TRBJ2-7 and V is TRBV21-1; TRBD1 reflects the table's D call only, with no check against the DNA. TRBV21-1 is listed as a pseudogene. Sequencing used naive CD4+ T cells from blood. The CDR3 nucleotides read TGTGCCAGCATAGGAAACAGCTCCTACGAGCAGTACTTC. This sequence encodes CASIGNSSYEQYF.